This T cell receptor beta chain was documented in a study of beta chain features in type 1 diabetes. Study findings and constraints: Cells expressing TCR highly could be over-represented by cDNA sequencing. A moderate, significant TCRB CDR3 shortening appeared in type 1 diabetes across four CD4+ subsets.

In this sample, this clone turned up a few times. Its specificity is unknown. The CDR3 runs 13 residues. Trimming pared 1 base from V and 5 bases from J, leaving 8 bases between. CDR1 SGHTA and CDR2 FQGNSA come from the germline V gene. The sequenced template was cDNA made from the entire isolated RNA. Sequencing was performed with immunoSEQ multiplex PCR; in TCRdb, only in-frame clones are kept and a portion is missing. In the table there are some 900,000 clones, 15% to 20% of which are singletons. J is TRBJ1-2 and V is TRBV7-2, with D possibly being TRBD1 (6 bases). The sequencing input was naive CD4+ T cells from blood. This clonotype was obtained from a woman aged 18-35 years in good health. The CDR3 nucleotides read TGTGCCAGCAGCTTAGAGGACAGATATGGCTACACCTTC. This sequence encodes CASSLEDRYGYTF.